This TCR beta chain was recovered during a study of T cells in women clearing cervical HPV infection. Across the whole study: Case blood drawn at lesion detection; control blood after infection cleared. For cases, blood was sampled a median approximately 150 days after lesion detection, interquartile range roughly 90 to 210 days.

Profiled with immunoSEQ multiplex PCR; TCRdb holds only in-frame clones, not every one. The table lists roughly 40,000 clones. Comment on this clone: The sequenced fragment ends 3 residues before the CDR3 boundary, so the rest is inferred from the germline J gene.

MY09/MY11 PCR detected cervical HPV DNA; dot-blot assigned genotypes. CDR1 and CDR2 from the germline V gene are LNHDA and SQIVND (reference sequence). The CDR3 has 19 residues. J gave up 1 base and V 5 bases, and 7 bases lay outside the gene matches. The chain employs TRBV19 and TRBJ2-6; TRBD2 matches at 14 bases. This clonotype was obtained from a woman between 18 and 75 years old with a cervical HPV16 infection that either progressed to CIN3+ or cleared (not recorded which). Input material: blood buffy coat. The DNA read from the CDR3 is TGTGCCAGTAGTGGGGGACTAGCGGGAGCTTGGTCTGGGGCCAACGTC. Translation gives CASSGGLAGAWSGANV. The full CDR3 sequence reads CASSGGLAGAWSGANVLTF.